One T cell receptor (beta chain) is described in this entry. These data are taken from a study of T cells in narcolepsy. Profiling relied on immunoSEQ multiplex PCR, and the TCRdb table lists in-frame clones only, not all of them. The sample lists fewer than 35,000 clones; approximately 84% were seen once. Per germline, CDR1 SGHRS and CDR2 YFSETQ. The CDR3 is made up of 14 amino acids. V was trimmed by 5 bases and J by 0 bases, leaving 11 bases between them. The chain links TRBV5-1 to TRBJ1-1; a weak D match, TRBD1 (5 bases). Sequenced material: CD45RA- memory CD4+ T cells from PBMCs. The clonotype was recovered from a human donor with narcolepsy. The DNA for the CDR3 is TGCGCCAGCAGTCCCCAGGGATTGAACACTGAAGCTTTCTTT. This translates into CASSPQGLNTEAFF.